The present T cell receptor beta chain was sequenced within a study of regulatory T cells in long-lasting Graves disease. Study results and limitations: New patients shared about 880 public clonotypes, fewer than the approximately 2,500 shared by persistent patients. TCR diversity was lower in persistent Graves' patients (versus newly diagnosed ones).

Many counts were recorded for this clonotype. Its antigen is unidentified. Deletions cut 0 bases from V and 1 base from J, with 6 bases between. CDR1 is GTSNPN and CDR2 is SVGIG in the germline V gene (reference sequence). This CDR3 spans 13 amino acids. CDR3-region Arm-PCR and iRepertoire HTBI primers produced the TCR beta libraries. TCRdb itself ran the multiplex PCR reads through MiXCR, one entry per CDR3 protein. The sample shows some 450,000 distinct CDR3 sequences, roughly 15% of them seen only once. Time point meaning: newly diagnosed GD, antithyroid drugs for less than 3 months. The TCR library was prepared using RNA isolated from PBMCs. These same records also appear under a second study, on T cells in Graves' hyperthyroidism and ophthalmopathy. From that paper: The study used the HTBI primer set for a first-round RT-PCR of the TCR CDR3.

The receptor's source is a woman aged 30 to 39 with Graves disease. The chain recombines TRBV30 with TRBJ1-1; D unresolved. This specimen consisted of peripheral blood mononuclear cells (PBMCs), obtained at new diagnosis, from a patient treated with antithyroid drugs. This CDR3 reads CAWSVSENTEAFF. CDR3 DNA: TGTGCCTGGAGTGTAAGCGAGAACACTGAAGCTTTCTTT.